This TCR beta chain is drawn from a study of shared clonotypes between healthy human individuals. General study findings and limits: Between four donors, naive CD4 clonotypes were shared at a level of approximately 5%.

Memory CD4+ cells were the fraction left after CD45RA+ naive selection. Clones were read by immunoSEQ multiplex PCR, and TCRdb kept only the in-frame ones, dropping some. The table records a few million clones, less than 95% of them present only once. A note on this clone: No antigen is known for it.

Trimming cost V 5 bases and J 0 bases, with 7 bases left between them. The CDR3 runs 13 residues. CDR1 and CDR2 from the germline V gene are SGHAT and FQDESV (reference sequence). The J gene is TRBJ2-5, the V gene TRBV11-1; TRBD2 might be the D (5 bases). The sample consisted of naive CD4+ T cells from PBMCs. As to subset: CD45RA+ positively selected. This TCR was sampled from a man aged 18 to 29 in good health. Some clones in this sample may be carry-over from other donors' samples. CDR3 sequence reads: CASSPADQETQYF. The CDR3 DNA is TGTGCCAGCAGCCCAGCGGACCAAGAGACCCAGTACTTC.